A selection of T cell receptor beta chains follows, all from one sample in a study of brain T cells in children with intractable seizures. Some clones are missing from TCRdb's copy, which holds only in-frame ones; the method was immunoSEQ multiplex PCR. There are around 44,000 clones in the sample; around 90% occur only once, and roughly 6.3% lies in the top ten. The material sequenced was peripheral blood, taken at surgery. The origin of the receptors is a girl aged 2-10 years with tuberous sclerosis and intractable seizures. The CDR3 runs from the conserved cysteine through the conserved F or W. D genes are given only for firm matches. Expanded clones are given a class, and other clones once, few, many or no size at all.

abundance	v_gene	d_gene	j_gene	CDR3nt	CDR3aa
-	TRBV9	TRBD2	TRBJ2-1	TGTGCCAGCAGCGTAGCTGGAAGCGGGGGGCAGTTCTTC	CASSVAGSGGQFF
-	TRBV6-1	-	TRBJ1-5	TGTGCCAGCAGTGATCAAGGTAGAAATCAGCCCCAGCATTTT	CASSDQGRNQPQHF
-	TRBV30	-	TRBJ1-5	TGTGCCTGGCAGACAGGCAATCAGCCCCAGCATTTT	CAWQTGNQPQHF
-	TRBV6-2/TRBV6-3	TRBD2	TRBJ2-3	TGTGCCAGCAGTTACGAGGAACGGGGAGGGACAGATACGCAGTATTTT	CASSYEERGGTDTQYF
-	TRBV19	TRBD1	TRBJ2-7	TGTGCCAGTAGTATGAAAACAGGGGGCAGCTACGAGCAGTACTTC	CASSMKTGGSYEQYF
-	TRBV5-1	-	TRBJ1-1	TGCGCCAGCAGCCCCTTAAAGCCAACGATGACTGAAGCTTTCTTT	CASSPLKPTMTEAFF
-	TRBV5-1	-	TRBJ2-5	TGCGCCAGCAGTATCGGGGTCTTGGCTAAACAAGAGACCCAGTACTTC	CASSIGVLAKQETQYF
once	TRBV28	TRBD1	TRBJ1-1	TGTGCCAGCAGTTCCCGGGACAGGGCAAACTTGAACACTGAAGCTTTCTTT	CASSSRDRANLNTEAFF
-	TRBV5-1	TRBD1	TRBJ2-5	TGCGCCAGCAGCTTGTTTGGGACAGGAGAGACCCAGTACTTC	CASSLFGTGETQYF
-	TRBV30	-	TRBJ2-2	TGTGCCTGGAGTGTGCAGGGGCTCGGGGAGCTGTTTTTT	CAWSVQGLGELFF
-	TRBV28	TRBD2	TRBJ2-7	TGTGCCAGCAGTTCCAAGAGGGCTAGCGGTGACTACGAGCAGTACTTC	CASSSKRASGDYEQYF
-	TRBV2	-	TRBJ1-2	TGTGCCAGCAGTGAACTCGGGACACTCTATGGCTACACCTTC	CASSELGTLYGYTF
-	TRBV5-1	-	TRBJ2-3	TGCGCCAGCAGCTTGGCCCCGGCTATTTACACAGATACGCAGTATTTT	CASSLAPAIYTDTQYF
-	TRBV3-1/TRBV3-2	-	TRBJ1-5	TGTGCCAGCAGCCAAGAAGGGATACATCAGCCCCAGCATTTT	CASSQEGIHQPQHF
-	TRBV11-2	TRBD1	TRBJ1-4	TGTGCCAGCCGTATGACAGGGGGGAATGAAAAACTGTTTTTT	CASRMTGGNEKLFF
-	TRBV5-1	-	TRBJ2-6	TGCGCCAGCAGCTTGGTGGCTGGGGCCAACGTCCTGACTTTC	CASSLVAGANVLTF
-	TRBV7-2	-	TRBJ1-1	TGTGCCAGCAGCTTAGTTGAGGGGATGGCTGAAGCTTTCTTT	CASSLVEGMAEAFF
-	TRBV5-1	-	TRBJ1-1	TGCGCCAGCAGCTTGGATATAATATGGGAAAACACTGAAGCTTTCTTT	CASSLDIIWENTEAFF
-	TRBV7-2	-	TRBJ1-1	TGTGCCAGCAGCTTTTCGGGGCAAAACACTGAAGCTTTCTTT	CASSFSGQNTEAFF
once	TRBV4-1	TRBD1	TRBJ1-3	TGCGCCAGCAGCCAAGGACAGGGATCGGTTCCTGGAAACACCATATATTTT	CASSQGQGSVPGNTIYF
-	TRBV19	-	TRBJ1-1	TGTGCCAGTAGTATGACTTTTTGGGTCACTGAAGCTTTCTTT	CASSMTFWVTEAFF
-	TRBV27	-	TRBJ2-5	TGTGCCAGCAGTTCAAGGGGATTCCTCGAGACCCAGTACTTC	CASSSRGFLETQYF
once	TRBV7-3	-	TRBJ1-5	TGTGCCAGCAGCTCCGGGGCTAATCAGCCCCAGCATTTT	CASSSGANQPQHF
-	TRBV7-2	TRBD2	TRBJ2-5	TGTGCCAGCAGCTCTGGACTAGCGAGCCAAGAGACCCAGTACTTC	CASSSGLASQETQYF
-	TRBV5-1	TRBD2	TRBJ2-5	TGCGCCAGCAGCTTGAATAATCCAGCGGGGGGCGAGACCCAGTACTTC	CASSLNNPAGGETQYF
-	TRBV4-1	-	TRBJ2-3	TGCGCCAGCAGCCAAGATCGGGTAGATACGCAGTATTTT	CASSQDRVDTQYF
once	TRBV9	-	TRBJ2-3	TGTGCCAGCAAACGGGGCGGCCGTCTTGATACGCAGTATTTT	CASKRGGRLDTQYF
-	TRBV7-9	-	TRBJ2-5	TGTGCCAGCAGCCCCCGGGGGGAGACCCAGTACTTC	CASSPRGETQYF
-	TRBV2	-	TRBJ1-1	TGTGCCAGCAGTCAAGGTGCGGGGCAGAACACTGAAGCTTTCTTT	CASSQGAGQNTEAFF
-	TRBV10-2	-	TRBJ1-1	TGCGCCAGCAGTGGATCGGAAGGGCGGATGAACACTGAAGCTTTCTTT	CASSGSEGRMNTEAFF